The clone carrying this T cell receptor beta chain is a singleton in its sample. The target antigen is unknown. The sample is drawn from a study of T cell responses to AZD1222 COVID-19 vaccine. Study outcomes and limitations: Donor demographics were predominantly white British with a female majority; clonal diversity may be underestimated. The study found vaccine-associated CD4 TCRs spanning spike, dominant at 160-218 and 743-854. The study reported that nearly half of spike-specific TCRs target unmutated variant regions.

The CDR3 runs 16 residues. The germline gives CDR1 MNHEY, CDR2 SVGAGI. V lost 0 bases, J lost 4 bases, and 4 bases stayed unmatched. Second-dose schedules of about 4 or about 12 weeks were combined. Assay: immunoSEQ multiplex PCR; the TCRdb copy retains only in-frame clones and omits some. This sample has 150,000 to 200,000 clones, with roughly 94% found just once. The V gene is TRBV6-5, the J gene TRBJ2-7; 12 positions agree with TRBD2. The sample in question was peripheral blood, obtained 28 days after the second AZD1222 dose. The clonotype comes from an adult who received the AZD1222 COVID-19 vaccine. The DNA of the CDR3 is TGTGCCAGCAGTTACTCACGACTAGCGGGAGTTTACGAGCAGTACTTC. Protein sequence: CASSYSRLAGVYEQYF.